This TCR beta chain appears in the sequencing data of a study of blood T cells in healthy people across ages. Trimming removed 1 base from V and 7 bases from J, with 16 bases in between. Germline V CDR1 and CDR2: MGHRA, YSYEKL. The CDR3 contains 15 residues. Extracted total RNA amounted to at least 6 micrograms for each sample. General study results and limits: Significant beta diversity loss was already apparent by age approximately 36, declining roughly linearly.

The use of a sample-barcoded 5' primer and a J-beta primer mix characterized a second PCR of about 6 to 12 cycles. MiXCR, applied by TCRdb to the 5' RACE reads, yields one record per CDR3 protein. The sample contains roughly 1.7 million distinct CDR3 sequences, about 31% of which appear only once. This clonotype occurred a few times. Its antigen is still unknown. The chain employs TRBV4-1 and TRBJ1-2, with no clear D. The sequenced material came from blood. The clonotype was recovered from a woman aged 25-40 years in good health. CDR3 residues: CASSQGAEVSGGYTF. The CDR3, as DNA: TGCGCCAGCAGCCAAGGGGCAGAGGTATCCGGTGGCTACACCTTC.